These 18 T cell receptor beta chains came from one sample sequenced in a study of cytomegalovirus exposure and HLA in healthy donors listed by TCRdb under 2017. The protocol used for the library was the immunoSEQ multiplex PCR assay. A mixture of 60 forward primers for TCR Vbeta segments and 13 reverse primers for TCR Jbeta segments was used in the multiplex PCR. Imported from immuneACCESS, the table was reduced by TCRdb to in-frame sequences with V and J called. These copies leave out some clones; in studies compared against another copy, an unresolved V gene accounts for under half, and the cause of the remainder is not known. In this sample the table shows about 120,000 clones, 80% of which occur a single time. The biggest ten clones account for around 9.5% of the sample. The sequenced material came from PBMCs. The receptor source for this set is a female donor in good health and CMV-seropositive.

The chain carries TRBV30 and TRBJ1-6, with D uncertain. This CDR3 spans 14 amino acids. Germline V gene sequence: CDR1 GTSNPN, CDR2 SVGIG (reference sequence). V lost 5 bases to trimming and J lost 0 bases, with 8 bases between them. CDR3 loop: CAWSLSSYNSPLHF. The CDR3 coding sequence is TGTGCCTGGTCTCTTAGCTCCTATAATTCACCCCTCCACTTT.

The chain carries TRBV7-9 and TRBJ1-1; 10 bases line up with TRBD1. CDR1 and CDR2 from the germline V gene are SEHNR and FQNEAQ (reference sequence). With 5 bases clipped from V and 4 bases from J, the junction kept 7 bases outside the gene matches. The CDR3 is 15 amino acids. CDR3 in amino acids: CASSLGTGVGTEAFF. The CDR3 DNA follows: TGTGCCAGCAGCCTCGGGACAGGGGTGGGCACTGAAGCTTTCTTT.

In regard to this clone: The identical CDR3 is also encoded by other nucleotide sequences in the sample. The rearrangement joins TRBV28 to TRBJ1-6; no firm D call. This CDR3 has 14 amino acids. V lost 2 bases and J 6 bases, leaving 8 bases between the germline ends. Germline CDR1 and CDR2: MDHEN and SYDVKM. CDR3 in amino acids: CASSLRHGNSPLHF. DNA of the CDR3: TGTGCCAGCAGTTTAAGACATGGTAATTCACCCCTCCACTTT. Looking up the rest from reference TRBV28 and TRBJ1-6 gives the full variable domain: DVKVTQSSRYLVKRTGEKVFLECVQDMDHENMFWYRQDPGLGLRLIYFSYDVKMKEKGDIPEGYSVSREKKERFSLILESASTNQTSMYLCASSLRHGNSPLHFGNGTRLTVT.

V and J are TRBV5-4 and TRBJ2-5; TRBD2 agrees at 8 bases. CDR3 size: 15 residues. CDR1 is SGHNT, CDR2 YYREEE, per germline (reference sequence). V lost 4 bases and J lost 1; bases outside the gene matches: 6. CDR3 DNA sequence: TGTGCCAGCAGCCCAGGGACTAGGTTCCAAGAGACCCAGTACTTC. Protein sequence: CASSPGTRFQETQYF. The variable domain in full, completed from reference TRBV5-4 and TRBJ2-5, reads ETGVTQSPTHLIKTRGQQVTLRCSSQSGHNTVSWYQQALGQGPQFIFQYYREEENGRGNFPPRFSGLQFPNYSSELNVNALELDDSALYLCASSPGTRFQETQYFGPGTRLLVL.

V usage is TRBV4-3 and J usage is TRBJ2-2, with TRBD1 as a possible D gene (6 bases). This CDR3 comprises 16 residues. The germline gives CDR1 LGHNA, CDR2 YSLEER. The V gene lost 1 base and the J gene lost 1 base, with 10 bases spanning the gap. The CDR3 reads CASSQGQVMNTGELFF. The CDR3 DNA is TGCGCCAGCAGCCAAGGACAGGTTATGAACACCGGGGAGCTGTTTTTT.

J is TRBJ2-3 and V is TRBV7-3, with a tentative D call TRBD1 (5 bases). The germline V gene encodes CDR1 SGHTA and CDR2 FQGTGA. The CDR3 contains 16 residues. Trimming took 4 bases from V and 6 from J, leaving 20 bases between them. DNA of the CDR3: TGTGCCAGCAGCTACAATGGGGCCGGTGGTCAGGATACGCAGTATTTT. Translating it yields CASSYNGAGGQDTQYF.

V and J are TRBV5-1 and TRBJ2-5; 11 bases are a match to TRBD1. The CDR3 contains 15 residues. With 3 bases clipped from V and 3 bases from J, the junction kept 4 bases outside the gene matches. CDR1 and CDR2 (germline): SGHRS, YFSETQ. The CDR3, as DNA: TGCGCCAGCAGCTACGGGACAGGGGGAAAAGAGACCCAGTACTTC. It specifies CASSYGTGGKETQYF.

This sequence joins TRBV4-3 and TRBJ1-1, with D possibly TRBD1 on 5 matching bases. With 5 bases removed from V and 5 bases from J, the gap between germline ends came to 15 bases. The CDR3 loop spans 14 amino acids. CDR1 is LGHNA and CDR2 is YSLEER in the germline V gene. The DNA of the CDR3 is TGCGCCAGCAGCTCCCTTGGGGGGGGGACTGAAGCTTTCTTT. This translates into CASSSLGGGTEAFF.

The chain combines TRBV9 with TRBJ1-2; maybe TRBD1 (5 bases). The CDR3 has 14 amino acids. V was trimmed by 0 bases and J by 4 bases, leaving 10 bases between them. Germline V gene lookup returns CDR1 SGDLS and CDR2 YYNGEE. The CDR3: CASSVGTGGYGYTF. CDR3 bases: TGTGCCAGCAGCGTAGGTACGGGGGGCTATGGCTACACCTTC.

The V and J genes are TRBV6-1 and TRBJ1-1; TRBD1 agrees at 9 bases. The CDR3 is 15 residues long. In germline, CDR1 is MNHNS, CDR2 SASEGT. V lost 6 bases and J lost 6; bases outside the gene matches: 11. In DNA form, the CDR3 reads TGTGCCAGCAGGGTTGGTAGGACAGGGGCGTCTGAAGCTTTCTTT. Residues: CASRVGRTGASEAFF.

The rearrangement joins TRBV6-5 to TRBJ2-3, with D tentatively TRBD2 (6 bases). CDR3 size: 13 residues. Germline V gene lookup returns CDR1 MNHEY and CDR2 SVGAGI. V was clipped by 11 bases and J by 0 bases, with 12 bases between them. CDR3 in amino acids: CAGGKSSTDTQYF. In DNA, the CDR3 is TGTGCCGGGGGGAAATCTAGCACAGATACGCAGTATTTT.

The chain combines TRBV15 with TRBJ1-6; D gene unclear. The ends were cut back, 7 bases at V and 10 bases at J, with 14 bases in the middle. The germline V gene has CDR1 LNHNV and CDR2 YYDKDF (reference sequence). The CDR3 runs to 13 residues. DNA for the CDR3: TGTGCCACCAACGCCGACACCGGATCACCCCTCCACTTT. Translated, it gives CATNADTGSPLHF.

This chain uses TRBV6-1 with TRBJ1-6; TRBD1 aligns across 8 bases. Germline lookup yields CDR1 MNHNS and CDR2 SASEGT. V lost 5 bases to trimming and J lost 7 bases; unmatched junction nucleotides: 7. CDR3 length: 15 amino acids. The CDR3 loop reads CASSPTTGDNSPLHF. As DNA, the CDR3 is TGTGCCAGCAGTCCGACGACAGGGGACAATTCACCCCTCCACTTT.

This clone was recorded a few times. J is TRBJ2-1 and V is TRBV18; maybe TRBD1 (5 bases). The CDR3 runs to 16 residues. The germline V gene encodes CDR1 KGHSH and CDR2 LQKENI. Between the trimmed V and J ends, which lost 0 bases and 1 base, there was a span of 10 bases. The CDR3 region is CASSPPGTGSYNEQFF. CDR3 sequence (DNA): TGTGCCAGCTCACCACCGGGCACAGGTTCCTACAATGAGCAGTTCTTC.

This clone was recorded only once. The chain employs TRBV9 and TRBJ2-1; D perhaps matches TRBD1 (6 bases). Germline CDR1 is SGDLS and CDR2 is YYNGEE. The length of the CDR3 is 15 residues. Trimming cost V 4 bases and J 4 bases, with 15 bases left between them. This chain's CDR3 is CASSLTGTPYNEQFF. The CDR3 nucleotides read TGTGCCAGCAGCTTGACCGGGACACCTTACAATGAGCAGTTCTTC. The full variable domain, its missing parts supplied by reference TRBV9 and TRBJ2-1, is DSGVTQTPKHLITATGQRVTLRCSPRSGDLSVYWYQQSLDQGLQFLIQYYNGEERAKGNILERFSAQQFPDLHSELNLSSLELGDSALYFCASSLTGTPYNEQFFGPGTRLTVL.

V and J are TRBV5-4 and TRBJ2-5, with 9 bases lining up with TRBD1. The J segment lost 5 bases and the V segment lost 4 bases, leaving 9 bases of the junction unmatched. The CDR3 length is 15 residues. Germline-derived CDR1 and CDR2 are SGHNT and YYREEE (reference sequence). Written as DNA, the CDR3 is TGTGCCAGCAGCCGCCGGGACAGGGTATCGGAGACCCAGTACTTC. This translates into CASSRRDRVSETQYF.

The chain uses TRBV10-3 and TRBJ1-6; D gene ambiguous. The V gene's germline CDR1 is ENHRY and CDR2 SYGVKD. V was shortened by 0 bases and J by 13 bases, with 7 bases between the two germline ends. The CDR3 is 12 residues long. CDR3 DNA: TGTGCCATCAGTGAGTCGTTGGCTCCCCTCCACTTT. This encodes CAISESLAPLHF.

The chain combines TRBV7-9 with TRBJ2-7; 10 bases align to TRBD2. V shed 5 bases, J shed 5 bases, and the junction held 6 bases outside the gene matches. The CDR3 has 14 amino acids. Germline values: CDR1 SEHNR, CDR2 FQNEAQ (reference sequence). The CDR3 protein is CASSPSGSGDEQYF. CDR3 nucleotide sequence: TGTGCCAGCAGCCCTAGCGGGAGCGGGGACGAGCAGTACTTC.